This T cell receptor beta chain was identified during a study of T cells in Graves' hyperthyroidism and ophthalmopathy. RNA transcripts gave rise to amplified TCR beta CDR3 regions. HTBI primers were employed in a first-round RT-PCR of the TCR CDR3. Each CDR3 protein gets one entry after TCRdb re-called the multiplex PCR reads with MiXCR. Among a few hundred thousand distinct CDR3 sequences, less than 20% were seen once, and the ten largest hold 7.7%. Sequences were obtained from blood. The source of this sequence is a woman under 30 with Graves' hyperthyroidism.

The CDR3 DNA sequence: TGTGCCTGGAGCGCATCCCAGGGGGCCAGCTACACCTTC. Translated: CAWSASQGASYTF. The J gene is TRBJ1-2, the V gene TRBV30; 8 nucleotides align to TRBD1. This CDR3 region has 13 residues. Germline CDR1 reads GTSNPN; CDR2 reads SVGIG (reference sequence). With 3 bases clipped from V and 9 bases from J, the junction kept 9 bases outside the gene matches.